These 23 T cell receptor beta chains originate from one sample sequenced in a study of T-cell reconstitution after alpha-beta-depleted transplantation in children. TCRbeta library construction was performed incorporating unique molecular identifiers. TCRdb re-derived calls from the PCR reads in MiXCR, one entry per CDR3 protein. The table shows about 70,000 distinct CDR3 sequences, with under 13% occurring only once. This specimen was PBMCs, taken before TCRalphabeta/CD19-depleted stem cell transplant. All receptors come from a boy between 10 and 17 years old with acute myeloid leukemia, due to receive a stem cell transplant.

There are many counts of this clonotype. This chain connects TRBV28 to TRBJ2-2; D may be TRBD1 (7 bases). V shed 10 bases and J shed 5 bases, with 23 bases lying between them. Germline loops: CDR1 MDHEN, CDR2 SYDVKM. The CDR3 totals 16 residues. The CDR3: CAILQGVHAGTGELFF. The CDR3 nucleotides are TGTGCCATCCTCCAGGGGGTCCATGCGGGGACCGGGGAGCTGTTTTTT.

This clonotype was detected many times. V and J are TRBV7-3 and TRBJ2-3, with TRBD2 identical over 9 bases. V was clipped by 5 bases and J by 0 bases; unmatched bases: 12. The CDR3 is made up of 18 amino acids. Germline-derived CDR1 and CDR2 are SGHTA and FQGTGA. The CDR3: CASSDGASGIISTDTQYF. The CDR3 DNA follows: TGTGCCAGCAGCGATGGGGCTAGCGGGATTATAAGCACAGATACGCAGTATTTT. The full variable domain, completed using reference TRBV7-3 and TRBJ2-3, is GAGVSQTPSNKVTEKGKYVELRCDPISGHTALYWYRQSLGQGPEFLIYFQGTGAADDSGLPNDRFFAVRPEGSVSTLKIQRTERGDSAVYLCASSDGASGIISTDTQYFGPGTRLTVL.

This clonotype was seen repeatedly, ten times or more. The genes are TRBV27 and TRBJ2-1; 8 bases agree with TRBD2. This CDR3 is built from 15 residues. With 3 bases clipped from V and 0 bases from J, the junction kept 1 base outside the gene matches. Germline loops: CDR1 MNHEY, CDR2 SMNVEV (reference sequence). The CDR3 DNA reads TGTGCCAGCAGTTTGGCGGGGGGCTCCTACAATGAGCAGTTCTTC. This gives the protein CASSLAGGSYNEQFF.

The gene calls are TRBV18 and TRBJ2-1, with D perhaps being TRBD1 or TRBD2 (6 bases each). The germline V gene encodes CDR1 KGHSH and CDR2 LQKENI. CDR3 size: 16 residues. V dropped 2 bases and J dropped 2 bases, with 13 bases sitting between them. This CDR3 reads CASSPLGGPTYNEQFF. As DNA, the CDR3 is TGTGCCAGCTCACCATTAGGGGGGCCCACCTACAATGAGCAGTTCTTC.

The rearrangement joins TRBV3-1 to TRBJ2-1; 11 bases agree with TRBD2. Germline V gene sequence: CDR1 LGHDT, CDR2 YNNKEL (reference sequence). Losses at the gene ends were 11 bases for V and 7 bases for J; bases not matched to a gene: 13. This CDR3 is 15 amino acids long. The CDR3 is CAFTPTSGSRNEQFF. The CDR3 DNA follows: TGTGCCTTCACCCCAACTAGCGGGAGTAGAAATGAGCAGTTCTTC.

This clonotype was observed at least ten times. The rearrangement links TRBV7-3 to TRBJ2-1; no reliable D call. CDR3 size: 17 residues. Trimming shortened V by 2 bases and J by 5 bases, and 19 bases separated the two germline ends. CDR1 and CDR2 from the germline V gene are SGHTA and FQGTGA. CDR3 DNA: TGTGCCAGCAGCTTAGGTTTACGAGATGCAAGTCACAATGAGCAGTTCTTC. Translated: CASSLGLRDASHNEQFF. Full variable domain (missing parts from reference TRBV7-3 and TRBJ2-1): GAGVSQTPSNKVTEKGKYVELRCDPISGHTALYWYRQSLGQGPEFLIYFQGTGAADDSGLPNDRFFAVRPEGSVSTLKIQRTERGDSAVYLCASSLGLRDASHNEQFFGPGTRLTVL.

This clonotype was seen a few times. The CDR3 loop reads CASRNEGPSYNEQFF. The CDR3 region has the DNA TGTGCCAGCAGGAACGAGGGGCCATCCTACAATGAGCAGTTCTTC. The chain is built from TRBV5-5 and TRBJ2-1; D may match TRBD1 or TRBD2 (5 bases each). Trimming cost V 5 bases and J 1 base, with 13 bases left between them. The CDR3 is 15 residues long. Germline assignment: CDR1 SGHKS and CDR2 YYEKEE (reference sequence).

V is TRBV20-1 and J is TRBJ1-6; D possibly corresponds to TRBD1 (6 bases). CDR1 DFQATT and CDR2 SNEGSKA come from the germline V gene (reference sequence). Trimming removed 2 bases at V and 7 bases at J, with 9 bases between. CDR3 length equals 13 residues. CDR3 sequence reads: CSARKGENSPLHF. The CDR3 DNA follows: TGCAGTGCTAGAAAGGGGGAGAATTCACCCCTCCACTTT.

This clonotype was recorded at least ten times. The chain links TRBV12-3 or TRBV12-4 to TRBJ1-2, with D tentatively TRBD1 (6 bases). Between the trimmed V and J ends, which lost 5 bases and 2 bases, there was a span of 9 bases. The length of the CDR3 is 13 residues. The CDR3 here is CASSVTGNYGYTF. The CDR3 DNA is TGTGCCAGCAGTGTTACAGGGAACTATGGCTACACCTTC.

This clonotype has only a few counts. V and J are TRBV19 and TRBJ2-7; 7 bases are a match to TRBD1. Per the germline V gene, CDR1 is LNHDA and CDR2 is SQIVND (reference sequence). This CDR3 contains 11 residues. Written as DNA, the CDR3 is TGTGCTACACAGGGGTCCTACGAGCAGTACTTC. This translates into CATQGSYEQYF.

The chain links TRBV7-9 to TRBJ2-5; D ambiguous. The CDR3 is 10 amino acids. The V end lost 5 bases, the J end lost 5 bases, and 3 bases lay between the germline ends. In germline, CDR1 is SEHNR, CDR2 FQNEAQ (reference sequence). Here the CDR3 DNA reads TGTGCCAGCAGCATCGAGACCCAGTACTTC. Translating it yields CASSIETQYF.

This clonotype was counted only a few times. V usage is TRBV15 and J usage is TRBJ2-1, with 11 bases that match TRBD1. The length of the CDR3 is 15 residues. V lost 5 bases, J lost 14 bases, and 14 bases stayed unmatched. Germline CDR1 LNHNV, CDR2 YYDKDF (reference sequence). The DNA of the CDR3 is TGTGCCACCAGCTCAAGGACAGGGGGCGCTTTCTCGGAGTTCTTC. Translation gives CATSSRTGGAFSEFF.

This clonotype was seen many times. The chain is built from TRBV7-9 and TRBJ2-5; the D is unclear. V was trimmed by 5 bases and J by 1 base, leaving 11 bases between them. This CDR3 is built from 14 residues. Germline CDR1 and CDR2: SEHNR and FQNEAQ (reference sequence). The DNA of the CDR3 is TGTGCCAGCAGCGGTTTGTCCCGCCAAGAGACCCAGTACTTC. This encodes CASSGLSRQETQYF.

This clonotype showed up many times. V and J are TRBV5-8 and TRBJ2-1; 11 nucleotides agree with TRBD2. V lost 4 bases and J lost 5; bases outside the gene matches: 8. Germline CDR1 and CDR2: SGHTS and YDEGEE. The CDR3 sequence is 16 residues long. CDR3 coding DNA: TGTGCCAGCAGCCAGTTGGGACTAGCGGTCCACAATGAGCAGTTCTTC. This encodes CASSQLGLAVHNEQFF.

This clonotype was recorded many times. The V gene is TRBV27, the J gene TRBJ2-2, with a tentative D call TRBD2 (6 bases). Germline V CDR1 and CDR2: MNHEY, SMNVEV (reference sequence). CDR3 size: 14 residues. Trimming left V 2 bases short and J 6 bases short, with 10 bases between. The CDR3 loop reads CASSLGGIAGELFF. CDR3 sequence (DNA): TGTGCCAGCAGTTTAGGGGGGATTGCCGGGGAGCTGTTTTTT.

This clonotype has at least ten counts. The rearrangement joins TRBV12-3 or TRBV12-4 to TRBJ2-1, with 7 bases matching TRBD2. V lost 3 bases, J lost 8 bases, and 7 bases stayed unmatched. This CDR3 region has 14 residues. Written as DNA, the CDR3 is TGTGCCAGCAGTTTCTTGCGGGAGACCGATGAGCAGTTCTTC. It encodes CASSFLRETDEQFF.

This clonotype showed up many times. The chain recombines TRBV11-2 with TRBJ1-1; D remains unclear. The CDR3 has 14 amino acids. Trimming took off 1 base at V and 2 bases at J, with 8 bases between the two ends. The germline gives CDR1 SGHAT, CDR2 FQNNGV. In DNA, the CDR3 is TGTGCCAGCAGCTTAGGCGGGCGTAACACTGAAGCTTTCTTT. Translation gives CASSLGGRNTEAFF.

Remarks on this clonotype: A single base separates this from a much larger clone, so it may be a read error. The chain combines TRBV7-6 with TRBJ2-6; possible D gene TRBD1, 6 bases. V lost 3 bases to trimming and J lost 5 bases, with 20 bases between them. Germline V gives CDR1 SGHVS, CDR2 FNYEAQ. This CDR3 is built from 18 residues. The CDR3 spells CASSFPWETGLRANVLTF. CDR3 bases: TGTGCCAGCAGCTTCCCATGGGAAACAGGGCTAAGGGCCAACGTCCTGACTTTC.

This clonotype was seen at least ten times. The chain joins TRBV29-1 to TRBJ2-2; weak D call: TRBD2 (6 bases). Trimming removed 7 bases at V and 1 base at J, with 16 bases between. The CDR3 sequence is 15 residues long. The V gene's germline CDR1 is SQVTM and CDR2 ANQGSEA. In nucleotides, the CDR3 is TGCAGCGCTAACCTCGGGGGAATGAACACCGGGGAGCTGTTTTTT. Translated, it gives CSANLGGMNTGELFF.

This clonotype was picked up many times. The chain carries TRBV2 and TRBJ2-2; tentatively, D is TRBD1 (6 bases). V lost 4 bases to trimming and J lost 4 bases, with 13 bases between them. Germline V gives CDR1 SNHLY, CDR2 FYNNEI. This CDR3 contains 15 residues. The CDR3 DNA sequence: TGTGCCAGCAGTGCACAGGGCCGAGTCACCGGGGAGCTGTTTTTT. It specifies CASSAQGRVTGELFF.

This clonotype was counted ten times or more. The chain links TRBV5-6 to TRBJ1-2; 7 nucleotides agree with TRBD1. V shed 4 bases and J 2 bases; nucleotides not matched to a gene: 5. The CDR3 spans 14 residues. The germline gives CDR1 SGHDT, CDR2 YYEEEE. The CDR3: CASSAAGQNYGYTF. CDR3 DNA sequence: TGTGCCAGCAGCGCGGCGGGACAGAACTATGGCTACACCTTC. Supplemented by reference TRBV5-6 and TRBJ1-2, the full variable domain reads DAGVTQSPTHLIKTRGQQVTLRCSPKSGHDTVSWYQQALGQGPQFIFQYYEEEERQRGNFPDRFSGHQFPNYSSELNVNALLLGDSALYLCASSAAGQNYGYTFGSGTRLTVV.

The gene calls are TRBV11-3 and TRBJ2-1; a possible D gene is TRBD2 (5 bases). The CDR3 has 13 residues. Germline V lookup: CDR1 SGHNT, CDR2 YENEEA. The V end was cut by 1 base, the J end by 9 bases, with 10 bases between. CDR3 loop: CASSLGGSGEQFF. The CDR3 DNA reads TGTGCCAGCAGCTTAGGAGGGTCGGGTGAGCAGTTCTTC.

This clonotype was detected ten times or more. The chain couples TRBV5-1 to TRBJ2-1; possibly TRBD2 for D (6 bases). The ends were cut back, 2 bases at V and 3 bases at J, with 12 bases in the middle. CDR3 length equals 15 residues. CDR1 is SGHRS and CDR2 is YFSETQ in the germline V gene. The CDR3, as DNA: TGCGCCAGCAGCTTTGTTCGGGGACTCTACAATGAGCAGTTCTTC. Amino acid sequence: CASSFVRGLYNEQFF.